The clone carrying this TCR beta chain has only a few counts. The sample originates from a study of OX40 agonist ivuxolimab in advanced cancers. Study-wide background: Each dose-escalation patient presented with hepatocellular carcinoma, melanoma, renal cell or head and neck cancer.

J was trimmed by 3 bases and V by 9 bases; bases with no gene match: 4. CDR1 and CDR2 (germline): LNHDA, SQIVND (reference sequence). The CDR3 is made up of 14 amino acids. Method: immunoSEQ multiplex PCR; TCRdb's copy keeps in-frame clones and lacks some. The sample has fewer than 80,000 clones, around four fifths seen once. The source of this sequence is an adult with an advanced solid tumor such as melanoma, head and neck, liver or kidney cancer. V is TRBV19 and J is TRBJ1-3, with 11 bases that match TRBD1. Material: CD4+ or CD8+ T cells sorted from blood, obtained in a trial of the OX40 agonist ivuxolimab. CDR3 sequence reads: CASGQGAFGNTIYF. CDR3 nucleotide sequence: TGTGCCAGCGGACAGGGGGCCTTTGGAAACACCATATATTTT.